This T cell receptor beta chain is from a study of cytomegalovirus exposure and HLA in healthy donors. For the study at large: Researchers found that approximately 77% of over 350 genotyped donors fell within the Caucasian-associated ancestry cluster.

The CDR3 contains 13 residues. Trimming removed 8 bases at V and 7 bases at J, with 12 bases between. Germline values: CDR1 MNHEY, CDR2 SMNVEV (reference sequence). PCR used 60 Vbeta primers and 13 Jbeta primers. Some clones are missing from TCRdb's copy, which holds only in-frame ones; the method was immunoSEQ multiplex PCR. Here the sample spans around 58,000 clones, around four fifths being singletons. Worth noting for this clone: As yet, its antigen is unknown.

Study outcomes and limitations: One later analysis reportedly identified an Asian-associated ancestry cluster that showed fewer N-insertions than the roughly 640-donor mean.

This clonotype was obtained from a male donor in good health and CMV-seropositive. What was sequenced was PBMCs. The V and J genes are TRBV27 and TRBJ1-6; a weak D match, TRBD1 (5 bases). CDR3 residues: CASGPRENSPLHF. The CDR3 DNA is TGTGCCAGCGGTCCCAGGGAAAATTCACCCCTCCACTTT.